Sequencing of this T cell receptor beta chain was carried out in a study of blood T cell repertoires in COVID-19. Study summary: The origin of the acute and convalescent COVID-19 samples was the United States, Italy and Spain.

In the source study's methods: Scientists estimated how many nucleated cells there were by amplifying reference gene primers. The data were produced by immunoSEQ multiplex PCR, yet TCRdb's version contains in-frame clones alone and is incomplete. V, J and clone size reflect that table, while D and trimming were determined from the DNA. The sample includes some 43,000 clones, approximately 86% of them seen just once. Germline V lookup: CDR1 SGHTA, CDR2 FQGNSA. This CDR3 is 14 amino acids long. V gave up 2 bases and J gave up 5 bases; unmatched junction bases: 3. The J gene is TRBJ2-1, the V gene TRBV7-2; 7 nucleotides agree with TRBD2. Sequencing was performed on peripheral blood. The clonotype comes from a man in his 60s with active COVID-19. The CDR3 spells CASSLRRGNNEQFF. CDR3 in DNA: TGTGCCAGCAGCTTACGGCGGGGGAACAATGAGCAGTTCTTC.